Following are 20 T cell receptor beta chains from one sample sequenced in a study of T cell changes during pregnancy in multiple sclerosis. Data came from immunoSEQ multiplex PCR; TCRdb stores just in-frame clones and leaves some out. The data contain tens of thousands of clones, 75% to 90% of them singletons. The sequencing used CD8+ T cells from peripheral blood mononuclear cells, collected in the second trimester of pregnancy. Receptor source: a female donor with multiple sclerosis, enrolled in a pregnancy study.

J is TRBJ2-3 and V is TRBV15; D might be TRBD1 (6 bases). CDR1 is LNHNV, CDR2 YYDKDF, per germline (reference sequence). With 10 bases removed from V and 4 bases from J, the gap between germline ends came to 12 bases. The CDR3 loop spans 12 amino acids. For the CDR3, the DNA is TGTGCCATCCAGACAGGTTCAGATACGCAGTATTTT. This translates into CAIQTGSDTQYF.

This sequence joins TRBV29-1 and TRBJ2-3, with 7 bases matching TRBD1. The CDR3 has 13 amino acids. With V trimmed by 6 bases and J by 0 bases, 3 bases remained unmatched. Germline CDR1 and CDR2: SQVTM and ANQGSEA. The CDR3 protein is CSVWDSSTDTQYF. The CDR3, as DNA: TGCAGCGTGTGGGACAGCAGCACAGATACGCAGTATTTT.

This chain's CDR3 is CASSATGTTNEKLFF. The CDR3 DNA reads TGTGCCAGCAGTGCCACGGGTACAACTAATGAAAAACTGTTTTTT. This chain connects TRBV25-1 to TRBJ1-4; no reliable D call. The CDR3 contains 15 residues. CDR1 MGHDK and CDR2 SYGVNS come from the germline V gene. V shed 4 bases and J shed 0 bases, with 9 bases lying between them. The full variable domain, in which reference TRBV25-1 and TRBJ1-4 provide the parts outside the CDR3, is EADIYQTPRYLVIGTGKKITLECSQTMGHDKMYWYQQDPGMELHLIHYSYGVNSTEKGDLSSESTVSRIRTEHFPLTLESARPSHTSQYLCASSATGTTNEKLFFGSGTQLSVL.

V gene TRBV6-1 combines with J gene TRBJ2-1; 7 nucleotides match TRBD2. This CDR3 spans 15 amino acids. CDR1 MNHNS and CDR2 SASEGT come from the germline V gene. The trim removed 6 bases at V and 2 bases at J, leaving 7 bases unmatched. Here the CDR3 DNA reads TGTGCCAGCAGATCCCTAGCGGTTACCTACAATGAGCAGTTCTTC. This encodes CASRSLAVTYNEQFF.

J is TRBJ1-4 and V is TRBV6-5; D may be TRBD1 (6 bases). V was clipped by 2 bases and J by 8 bases, with 12 bases between them. The germline V gene encodes CDR1 MNHEY and CDR2 SVGAGI. This CDR3 is built from 14 residues. The CDR3 nucleotides read TGTGCCAGCAGTTACGGGGAGGGGACAGAAAAACTGTTTTTT. Translating gives CASSYGEGTEKLFF.

The V and J genes are TRBV9 and TRBJ1-3; possible D gene TRBD1, 6 bases. The CDR3 has 15 amino acids. The germline V gene has CDR1 SGDLS and CDR2 YYNGEE. Trimming took 3 bases from V and 3 from J, leaving 13 bases between them. In nucleotides, the CDR3 is TGTGCCAGCAGCGGGGCAGGGGTTCATGGAAACACCATATATTTT. This translates into CASSGAGVHGNTIYF.

The V gene is TRBV27, the J gene TRBJ1-2; maybe TRBD1 (5 bases). CDR1 and CDR2 (germline): MNHEY, SMNVEV (reference sequence). The length of the CDR3 is 12 residues. V was shortened by 4 bases and J by 2 bases, with 5 bases between the two germline ends. CDR3 DNA sequence: TGTGCCAGCAGTTCAGGGAACTATGGCTACACCTTC. Translation gives CASSSGNYGYTF.

In this sample, this clone turned up once. J is TRBJ2-7 and V is TRBV7-6, with D unresolved. With 5 bases removed from V and 6 bases from J, the gap between germline ends came to 11 bases. The germline V gene has CDR1 SGHVS and CDR2 FNYEAQ. The CDR3 length is 12 residues. The CDR3 nucleotides are TGTGCCAGCAGCCCCCCTGACATCGAGCAGTACTTC. This encodes CASSPPDIEQYF.

This clone was detected only once. The gene calls are TRBV6-1 and TRBJ2-7; D not resolved. The CDR3 has 14 residues. Deletions cut 5 bases from V and 0 bases from J, with 11 bases between. The germline CDR1 and CDR2 sequences are MNHNS and SASEGT. CDR3 region: CASSLIGSSYEQYF. For the CDR3, the DNA is TGTGCCAGCAGTCTGATCGGGTCCTCCTACGAGCAGTACTTC.

The chain has TRBV6-1 and TRBJ2-7; the match to TRBD1 covers 8 bases. The trim removed 4 bases at V and 2 bases at J, leaving 7 bases unmatched. Germline-derived CDR1 and CDR2 are MNHNS and SASEGT. The CDR3 spans 15 residues. The chain's CDR3 is CASSAMETGAYEQYF. The CDR3 DNA sequence: TGTGCCAGCAGTGCGATGGAGACAGGGGCCTACGAGCAGTACTTC.

The V and J genes are TRBV9 and TRBJ2-5; 7 bases are shared with TRBD2. There are 16 residues in the CDR3. Trimming cost V 3 bases and J 5 bases; bases outside gene matches: 13. Germline CDR1 is SGDLS and CDR2 is YYNGEE. CDR3 nucleotide sequence: TGTGCCAGCAGCGGTCTTTTGGAGTCGCGGGAGGAGACCCAGTACTTC. Translating it yields CASSGLLESREETQYF.

The V gene is TRBV5-6, the J gene TRBJ2-5; TRBD1 is a possible D gene (6 bases). The last part of the DNA fits TRBJ2-7 better; the J call may be wrong. The CDR3 spans 13 residues. Germline-derived CDR1 and CDR2 are SGHDT and YYEEEE. The CDR3 sequence: CASRTGSSYEQYF. The CDR3 region has the DNA TGTGCCAGCAGGACAGGAAGCTCCTACGAGCAGTACTTC.

J is TRBJ2-7 and V is TRBV5-1, with TRBD1 matching over 7 bases. The CDR3 contains 18 residues. Germline V gene sequence: CDR1 SGHRS, CDR2 YFSETQ. The V segment lost 0 bases and the J segment 3 bases; nucleotides outside the gene matches: 15. Here the CDR3 reads CASSLAIQSRQGRYEQYF. The DNA of the CDR3 is TGCGCCAGCAGCTTGGCAATCCAATCACGACAGGGCCGCTACGAGCAGTACTTC.

The rearrangement uses TRBV6-1 and TRBJ1-4, with D hard to call. V lost 5 bases and J 0 bases, leaving 10 bases between the germline ends. The length of the CDR3 is 15 residues. Germline CDR1 and CDR2: MNHNS and SASEGT. As DNA, the CDR3 is TGTGCCAGCAGTATGACGGAGGCAACTAATGAAAAACTGTTTTTT. Its protein is CASSMTEATNEKLFF.

The gene calls are TRBV28 and TRBJ2-7; weak D call: TRBD2 (6 bases). There are 15 residues in the CDR3. CDR1 and CDR2 from the germline V gene are MDHEN and SYDVKM. V was pared by 7 bases and J by 5 bases, with 21 bases between. CDR3 in DNA: TGTGCCAGCATCAGGGAGCGCGGGGTGCCTGACGAGCAGTACTTC. Protein product: CASIRERGVPDEQYF.

The V and J genes are TRBV4-2 and TRBJ1-1; D uncertain. Germline CDR1 is LGHNA and CDR2 is YNFKEQ. V lost 4 bases and J lost 1, with 10 bases in between. The CDR3 spans 14 residues. In nucleotides, the CDR3 is TGTGCCAGCAGCCTATATAGTCCGAACACTGAAGCTTTCTTT. Its translation: CASSLYSPNTEAFF.

The rearrangement links TRBV28 to TRBJ2-1; TRBD1 agrees at 10 bases. In germline, CDR1 is MDHEN, CDR2 SYDVKM. Losses at the gene ends were 2 bases for V and 10 bases for J; bases not matched to a gene: 8. The CDR3 consists of 15 residues. DNA of the CDR3: TGTGCCAGCAGTTTACTCGGGACAGGGGAGGGGGAGCAGTTCTTC. It is translated as CASSLLGTGEGEQFF. Complete variable domain (other parts from reference TRBV28 and TRBJ2-1): DVKVTQSSRYLVKRTGEKVFLECVQDMDHENMFWYRQDPGLGLRLIYFSYDVKMKEKGDIPEGYSVSREKKERFSLILESASTNQTSMYLCASSLLGTGEGEQFFGPGTRLTVL.

This clone was observed a handful of times. This rearrangement joins TRBV19 to TRBJ2-2; TRBD2 matches 9 bases. The germline V gene has CDR1 LNHDA and CDR2 SQIVND (reference sequence). V shed 6 bases, J shed 3 bases, and the junction held 5 bases outside the gene matches. The CDR3 runs to 15 residues. The CDR3 DNA reads TGTGCCAGTAGGGTAGCGGGGGTGGACACCGGGGAGCTGTTTTTT. This gives the protein CASRVAGVDTGELFF.

The V and J genes are TRBV15 and TRBJ2-5; D not certain. The CDR3 is 15 amino acids. The V gene's germline CDR1 is LNHNV and CDR2 YYDKDF (reference sequence). V was pared by 1 base and J by 3 bases, with 12 bases between. The CDR3 DNA is TGTGCCACCAGCAGAGCCCGGGTTGCAGAAGAGACCCAGTACTTC. Residues: CATSRARVAEETQYF.

The chain carries TRBV6-5 and TRBJ2-3; 7 nucleotides match TRBD1. The trim removed 5 bases at V and 0 bases at J, leaving 5 bases unmatched. This CDR3 is built from 15 residues. Per germline, CDR1 MNHEY and CDR2 SVGAGI. DNA of the CDR3: TGTGCCAGCAGTAAAGGGACAGCTAGCACAGATACGCAGTATTTT. This encodes CASSKGTASTDTQYF.